The text below deals with one T cell receptor beta chain. Its antigen is still unknown. These data come from a study of PD-1 blockade in classical Hodgkin lymphoma. CDR1 is MDHEN and CDR2 is SYDVKM in the germline V gene. V lost 5 bases, J lost 3 bases, and 14 bases lay in between. The CDR3 extends over 15 amino acids. Patients all relapsed after autologous stem cell transplantation, and there was variation in brentuximab vedotin exposure. The method was immunoSEQ multiplex PCR; TCRdb's version includes in-frame clones alone and lacks a portion of them. Here the sample spans roughly 31,000 clones, about 71% being singletons. Overall study findings and caveats: Anyone who began nivolumab under 1 year after ASCT was excluded. The diversity seen at baseline in complete responders resembled that of newly diagnosed patients.

This chain uses TRBV28 with TRBJ1-5; TRBD1 might be the D (5 bases). The specimen was peripheral blood mononuclear cells (PBMCs), collected before the second cycle of nivolumab. This sequence originates from a human donor with classical Hodgkin lymphoma. The CDR3 here is CASSPPNRSNQPQHF. In DNA form, the CDR3 reads TGTGCCAGCAGTCCCCCTAACAGGTCCAATCAGCCCCAGCATTTT.